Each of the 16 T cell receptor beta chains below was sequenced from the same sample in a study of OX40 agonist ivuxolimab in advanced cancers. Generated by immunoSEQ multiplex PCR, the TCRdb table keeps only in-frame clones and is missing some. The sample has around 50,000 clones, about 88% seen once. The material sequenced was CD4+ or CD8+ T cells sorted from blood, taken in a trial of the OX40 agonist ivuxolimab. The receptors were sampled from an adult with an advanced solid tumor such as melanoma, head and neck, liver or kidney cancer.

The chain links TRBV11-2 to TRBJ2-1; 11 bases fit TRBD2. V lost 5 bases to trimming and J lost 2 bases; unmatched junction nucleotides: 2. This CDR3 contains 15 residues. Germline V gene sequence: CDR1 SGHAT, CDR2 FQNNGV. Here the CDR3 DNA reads TGTGCCAGCAGCCTAGCGGGAGGTACCTACAATGAGCAGTTCTTC. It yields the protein CASSLAGGTYNEQFF.

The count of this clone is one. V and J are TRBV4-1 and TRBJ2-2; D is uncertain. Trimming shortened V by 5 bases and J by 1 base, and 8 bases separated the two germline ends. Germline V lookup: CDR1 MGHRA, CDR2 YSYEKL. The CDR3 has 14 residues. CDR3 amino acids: CASSRVGNTGELFF. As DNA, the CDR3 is TGCGCCAGCAGCAGGGTAGGGAACACCGGGGAGCTGTTTTTT.

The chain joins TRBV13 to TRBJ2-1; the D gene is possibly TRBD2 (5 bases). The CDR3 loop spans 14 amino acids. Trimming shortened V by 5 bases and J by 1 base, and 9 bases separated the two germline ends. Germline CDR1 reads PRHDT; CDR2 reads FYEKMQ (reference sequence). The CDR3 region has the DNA TGTGCCAGCAGCCGGGGATCATCCTACAATGAGCAGTTCTTC. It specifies CASSRGSSYNEQFF.

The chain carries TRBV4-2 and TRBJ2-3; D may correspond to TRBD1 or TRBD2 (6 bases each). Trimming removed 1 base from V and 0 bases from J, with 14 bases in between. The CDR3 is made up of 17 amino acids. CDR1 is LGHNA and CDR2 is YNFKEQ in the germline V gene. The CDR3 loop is CASSQVGGGASTDTQYF. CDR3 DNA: TGTGCCAGCAGCCAAGTCGGGGGCGGGGCTAGCACAGATACGCAGTATTTT.

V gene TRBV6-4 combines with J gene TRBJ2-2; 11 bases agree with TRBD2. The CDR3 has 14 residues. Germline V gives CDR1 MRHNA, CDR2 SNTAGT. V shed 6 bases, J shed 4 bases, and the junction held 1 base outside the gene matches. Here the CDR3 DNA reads TGTGCCAGCAGAGGACTAGCGGGCACCGGGGAGCTGTTTTTT. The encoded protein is CASRGLAGTGELFF.

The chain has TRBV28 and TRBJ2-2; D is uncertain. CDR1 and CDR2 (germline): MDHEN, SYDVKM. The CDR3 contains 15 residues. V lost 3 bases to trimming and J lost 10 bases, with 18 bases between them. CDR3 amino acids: CASSFAGSPETELFF. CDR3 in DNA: TGTGCCAGCAGTTTTGCCGGGTCCCCGGAGACGGAGCTGTTTTTT.

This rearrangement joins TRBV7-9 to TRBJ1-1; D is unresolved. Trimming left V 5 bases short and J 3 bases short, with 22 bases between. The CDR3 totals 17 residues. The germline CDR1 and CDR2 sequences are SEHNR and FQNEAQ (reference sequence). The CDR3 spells CASSPKGAGGWDTEAFF. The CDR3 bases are TGTGCCAGCAGCCCCAAGGGCGCCGGTGGGTGGGACACTGAAGCTTTCTTT.

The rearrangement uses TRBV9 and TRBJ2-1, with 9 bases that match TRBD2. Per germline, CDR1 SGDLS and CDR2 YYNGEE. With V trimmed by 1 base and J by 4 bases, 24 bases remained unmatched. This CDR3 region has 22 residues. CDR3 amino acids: CASSVPRVGSGRSGLDYNEQFF. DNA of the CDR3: TGTGCCAGCAGCGTACCCCGGGTGGGTAGCGGGAGATCAGGTTTGGATTACAATGAGCAGTTCTTC.

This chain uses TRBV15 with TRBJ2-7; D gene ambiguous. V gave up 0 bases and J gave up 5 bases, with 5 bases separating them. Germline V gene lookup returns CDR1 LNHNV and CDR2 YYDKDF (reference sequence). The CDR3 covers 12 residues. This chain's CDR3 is CATSREGNEQYF. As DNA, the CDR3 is TGTGCCACCAGCAGAGAGGGGAACGAGCAGTACTTC.

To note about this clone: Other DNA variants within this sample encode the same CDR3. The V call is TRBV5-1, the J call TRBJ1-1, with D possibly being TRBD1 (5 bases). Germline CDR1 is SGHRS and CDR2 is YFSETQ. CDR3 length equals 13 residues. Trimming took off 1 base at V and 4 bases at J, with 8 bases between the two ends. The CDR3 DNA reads TGCGCCAGCAGCTTGAGGGGCGGCACTGAAGCTTTCTTT. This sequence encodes CASSLRGGTEAFF.

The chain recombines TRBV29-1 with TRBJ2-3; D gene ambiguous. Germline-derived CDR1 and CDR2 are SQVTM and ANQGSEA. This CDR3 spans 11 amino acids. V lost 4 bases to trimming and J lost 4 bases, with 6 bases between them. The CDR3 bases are TGCAGCGTTGCCCTAGCAGATACGCAGTATTTT. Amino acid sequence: CSVALADTQYF.

The CDR3, as DNA: TGTGCCAGCAGCCCTAACAGGGGGCTTCAAGATACGCAGTATTTT. Its translation: CASSPNRGLQDTQYF. The rearrangement joins TRBV11-1 to TRBJ2-3; 9 nucleotides align to TRBD1. Trimming took 5 bases from V and 5 from J; bases not matched to a gene: 8. Germline V lookup: CDR1 SGHAT, CDR2 FQDESV (reference sequence). The CDR3 is 15 residues long.

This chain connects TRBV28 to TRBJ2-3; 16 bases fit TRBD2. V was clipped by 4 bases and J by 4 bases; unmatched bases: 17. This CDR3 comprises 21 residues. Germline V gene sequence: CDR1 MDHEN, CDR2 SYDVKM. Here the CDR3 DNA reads TGTGCCAGCAGTTCCTACGGGACTAGCGGGAGGGCCGGGGCCTTTTCAGATACGCAGTATTTT. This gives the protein CASSSYGTSGRAGAFSDTQYF.

The CDR3 here is CATDRVGTDTQYF. The CDR3, as DNA: TGTGCCACCGACAGGGTTGGGACAGATACGCAGTATTTT. The chain couples TRBV6-1 to TRBJ2-3; TRBD1 aligns across 7 bases. With 10 bases clipped from V and 3 bases from J, the junction kept 7 bases outside the gene matches. CDR1 and CDR2 from the germline V gene are MNHNS and SASEGT. The CDR3 consists of 13 residues.

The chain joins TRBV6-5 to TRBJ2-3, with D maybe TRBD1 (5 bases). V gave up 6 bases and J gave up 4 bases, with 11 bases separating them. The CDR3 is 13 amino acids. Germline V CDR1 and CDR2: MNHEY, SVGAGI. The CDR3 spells CASRQGRADTQYF. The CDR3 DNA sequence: TGTGCCAGCAGGCAGGGCCGGGCAGATACGCAGTATTTT.

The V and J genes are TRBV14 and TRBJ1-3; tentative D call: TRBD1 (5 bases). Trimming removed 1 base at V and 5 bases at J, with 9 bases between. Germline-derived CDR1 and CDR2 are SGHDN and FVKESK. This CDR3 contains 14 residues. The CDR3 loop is CASSQVQGRNTIYF. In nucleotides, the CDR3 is TGTGCCAGCAGCCAAGTCCAGGGCCGAAACACCATATATTTT.